Sequencing of this T cell receptor (beta chain) was carried out in a study of blood T cell repertoires in COVID-19. Overall study context: Samples came from the United States, Italy and Spain, spanning acute and convalescent COVID-19.

This clone was counted between two and nine times. Some clones are missing from TCRdb's copy, which holds only in-frame ones; the method was immunoSEQ multiplex PCR. The data show 350,000 or so clones, roughly 90% seen once. Germline CDR1 is SGHAT and CDR2 is FQNNGV. The CDR3 length is 15 residues. V was trimmed by 5 bases and J by 2 bases, leaving 15 bases between them. J is TRBJ1-2 and V is TRBV11-2; TRBD1 might be the D (5 bases). The TCR originated in a man aged 18 to 35 with active or convalescent COVID-19. The sequenced sample consisted of peripheral blood. This chain's CDR3 is CASSPLGGSNYGYTF. CDR3 in DNA: TGTGCCAGCAGCCCCCTTGGGGGGTCGAACTATGGCTACACCTTC. Supplemented by reference TRBV11-2 and TRBJ1-2, the full variable domain reads EAGVAQSPRYKIIEKRQSVAFWCNPISGHATLYWYQQILGQGPKLLIQFQNNGVVDDSQLPKDRFSAERLKGVDSTLKIQPAKLEDSAVYLCASSPLGGSNYGYTFGSGTRLTVV.